The sample holds many counts of the clone carrying this T cell receptor beta chain. These data come from a study of kidney transplant recipient with SARS-CoV-2 infection. TCRdb called the reads again in MiXCR, with one record for every CDR3 protein. Among approximately 250,000 distinct CDR3 sequences listed, 29% were seen once. The V gene's germline CDR1 is KGHSH and CDR2 LQKENI. V lost 8 bases, J lost 2 bases, and 12 bases lay in between. CDR3 length: 13 amino acids. The chain has TRBV18 and TRBJ1-1; D is unresolved. This sequence was found in a male patient between 25 and 39 years old who had COVID-19 and was a kidney transplant recipient. A subset of T cells may come from the graft donor. The sequencing here drew on a blood sample, taken at baseline and between days 110 and 120 from a kidney transplant recipient. CDR3 sequence reads: CASSPGLNTEAFF. The CDR3 DNA reads TGTGCCAGCAGCCCGGGTCTCAACACTGAAGCTTTCTTT.